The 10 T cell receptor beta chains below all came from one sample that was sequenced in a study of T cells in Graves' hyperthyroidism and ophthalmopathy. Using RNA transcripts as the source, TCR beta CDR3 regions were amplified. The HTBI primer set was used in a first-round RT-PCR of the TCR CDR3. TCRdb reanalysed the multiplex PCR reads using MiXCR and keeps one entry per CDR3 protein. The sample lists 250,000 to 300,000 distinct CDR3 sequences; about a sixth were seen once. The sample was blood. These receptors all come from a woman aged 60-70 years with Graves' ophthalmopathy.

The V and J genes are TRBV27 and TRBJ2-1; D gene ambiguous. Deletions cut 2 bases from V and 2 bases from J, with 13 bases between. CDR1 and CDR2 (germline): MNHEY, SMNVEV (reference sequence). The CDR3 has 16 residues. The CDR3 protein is CASSLVQHSPYNEQFF. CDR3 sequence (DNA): TGTGCCAGCAGTTTAGTACAGCACTCGCCCTACAATGAGCAGTTCTTC.

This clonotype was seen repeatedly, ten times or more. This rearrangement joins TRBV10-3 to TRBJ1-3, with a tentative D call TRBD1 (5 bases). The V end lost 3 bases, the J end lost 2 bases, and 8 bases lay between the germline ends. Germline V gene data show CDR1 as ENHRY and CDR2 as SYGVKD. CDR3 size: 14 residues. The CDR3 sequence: CAISEIRAGNTIYF. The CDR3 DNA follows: TGTGCCATCAGTGAAATCAGGGCTGGAAACACCATATATTTT.

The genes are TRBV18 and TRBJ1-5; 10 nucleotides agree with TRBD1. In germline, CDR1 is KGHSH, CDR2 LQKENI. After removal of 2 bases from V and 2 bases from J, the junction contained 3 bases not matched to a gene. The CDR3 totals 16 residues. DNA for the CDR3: TGTGCCAGCTCACCATCCGGGACAGGGGGCAATCAGCCCCAGCATTTT. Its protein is CASSPSGTGGNQPQHF.

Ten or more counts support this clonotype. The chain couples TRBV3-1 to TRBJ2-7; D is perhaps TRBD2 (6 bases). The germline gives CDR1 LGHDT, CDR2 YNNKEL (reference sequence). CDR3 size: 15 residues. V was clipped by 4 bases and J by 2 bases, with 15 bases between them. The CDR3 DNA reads TGTGCCAGCAGCCCCAGGGACGGGGGAGCCTACGAGCAGTACTTC. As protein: CASSPRDGGAYEQYF.

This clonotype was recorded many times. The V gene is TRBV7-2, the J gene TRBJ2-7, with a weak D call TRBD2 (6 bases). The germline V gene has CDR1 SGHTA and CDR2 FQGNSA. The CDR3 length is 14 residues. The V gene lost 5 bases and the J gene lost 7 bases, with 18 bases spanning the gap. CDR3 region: CASSTGTPRGEQYF. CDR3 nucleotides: TGTGCCAGCAGCACCGGGACCCCTCGGGGGGAGCAGTACTTC. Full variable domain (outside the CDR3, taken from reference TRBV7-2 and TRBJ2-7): GAGVSQSPSNKVTEKGKDVELRCDPISGHTALYWYRQSLGQGLEFLIYFQGNSAPDKSGLPSDRFSAERTGGSVSTLTIQRTQQEDSAVYLCASSTGTPRGEQYFGPGTRLTVT.

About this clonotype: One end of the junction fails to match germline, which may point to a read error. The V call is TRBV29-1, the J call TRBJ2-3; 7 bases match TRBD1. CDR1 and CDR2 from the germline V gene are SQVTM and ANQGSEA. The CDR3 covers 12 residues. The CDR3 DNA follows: TGCGGCGTTGGACAGGGCACAGATACGCAGTATTTT. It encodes CGVGQGTDTQYF.

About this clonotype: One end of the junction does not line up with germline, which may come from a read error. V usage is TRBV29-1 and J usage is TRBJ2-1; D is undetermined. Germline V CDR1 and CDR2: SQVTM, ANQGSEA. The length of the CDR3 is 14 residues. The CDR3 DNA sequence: TGCAGCGCCAACACTGAGAGCTCCTGCAATGAGCAGTTCTTC. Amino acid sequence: CSANTESSCNEQFF.

CDR3 coding DNA: TGTGCCAGCGCGAGACCTAGCGGGAGCCTAGAGACCCAGTACTTC. Protein sequence: CASARPSGSLETQYF. This rearrangement joins TRBV7-8 to TRBJ2-5; 10 bases line up with TRBD2. V lost 8 bases to trimming and J lost 4 bases; unmatched junction nucleotides: 10. The germline V gene has CDR1 SGHVS and CDR2 FQNEAQ. The CDR3 length is 15 residues.

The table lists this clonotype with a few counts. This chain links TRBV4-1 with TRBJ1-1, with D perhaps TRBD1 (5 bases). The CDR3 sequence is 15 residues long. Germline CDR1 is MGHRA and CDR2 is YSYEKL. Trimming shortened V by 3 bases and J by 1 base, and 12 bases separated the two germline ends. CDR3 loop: CASSHIDSPNTEAFF. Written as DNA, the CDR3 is TGCGCCAGCAGCCATATAGACAGCCCGAACACTGAAGCTTTCTTT.

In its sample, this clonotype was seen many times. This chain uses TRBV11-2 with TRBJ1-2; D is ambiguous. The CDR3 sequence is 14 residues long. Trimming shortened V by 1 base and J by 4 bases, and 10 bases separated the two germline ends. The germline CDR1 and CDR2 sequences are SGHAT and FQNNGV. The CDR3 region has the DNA TGTGCCAGCAGCTTAGTGTCCGGAGTCTATGGCTACACCTTC. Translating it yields CASSLVSGVYGYTF.